The 2 T cell receptor beta chains reported below all come from one sample, sequenced in a study of CD8 T cells in ankylosing spondylitis. From the 5' RACE reads, TCRdb called clonotypes with MiXCR, one entry per CDR3 protein. Of approximately 200,000 distinct CDR3 sequences listed, 10% to 15% were seen once; the top ten hold approximately 10%. The specimen was blood, either unsorted or a sorted T cell fraction (not recorded which). The receptors come from a female donor with ankylosing spondylitis or in good health (not recorded which).

This clonotype was detected many times. The chain combines TRBV29-1 with TRBJ2-1, with unresolved D. V lost 8 bases and J lost 0, with 14 bases in between. Germline assignment: CDR1 SQVTM and CDR2 ANQGSEA. The CDR3 is 14 residues long. The CDR3 sequence: CSSREPYSYNEQFF. The CDR3 nucleotides are TGCAGCTCTCGAGAACCGTACTCCTACAATGAGCAGTTCTTC.

Many counts were recorded for this clonotype. This chain links TRBV20-1 with TRBJ2-3; D is perhaps TRBD2 (7 bases). V was pared by 4 bases and J by 2 bases, with 13 bases between. Germline CDR1 reads DFQATT; CDR2 reads SNEGSKA (reference sequence). The CDR3 is made up of 14 amino acids. CDR3 coding DNA: TGCAGTGCTAAAACGGGGGGCGACACAGATACGCAGTATTTT. It is translated as CSAKTGGDTDTQYF.